This T cell receptor beta chain was recorded in a study of blood T cell repertoires in COVID-19 (dated by TCRdb to the early 2020s). With regard to the full study: Collaborator samples came from the United States, Italy and Spain and covered acute and convalescent phases of COVID-19. The prospective study material was composed of cDNA or gDNA derived from T cells, B-cell-depleted T cells, or PBMCs. Deeply sampled blood TCRbeta repertoires from subjects exposed to, actively infected with, or recovered from COVID-19 were included in the dataset. A freely available public database, intended as a resource for researchers studying the immune response to SARS-CoV-2, is where the repertoires were released. The samples were drawn from the first 160 participants of the ongoing ImmuneRACE study and from 1,254 subjects provided by 6 global collaborators. A de-identified subject ID, COVID-19 status, age in years and sex were almost always included in the sample metadata. Where HLA class I and class II types were available, the types were taken from metadata supplied by the sample provider, not from assay-based typing. The paper's findings and limits, for the study overall: The quantity of clinical and demographic metadata differed by source and by participant and was supplied without curation.

In the prospective study, participants were about 18 to 95 years old, resided in about two dozen geographic areas of the United States, and were enrolled through a virtual design. Cohort assignment in the prospective study relied on participant-reported clinical history from a screening survey and a study questionnaire. Recovered participants in ImmuneRACE Cohort 3 were defined by two consecutive negative NP/OP PCR tests, clearance by a healthcare professional, or resolution of symptoms. In the prospective study, mobile phlebotomists collected whole blood, serum and a nasopharyngeal or oropharyngeal swab from each participant. Prospective study participants could optionally give additional blood draws and questionnaires over a roughly two-month period. Before DNA extraction, blood samples from the prospective study were shipped at room temperature or frozen. As for this clone: No antigen is known for it. Base quality data are lacking; no much larger clone is found one base away.

TCRbeta CDR3 regions were amplified from genomic DNA using the immunoSEQ Assay, a bias-controlled multiplex PCR. Per the authors' processing: The number of nucleated cells in each sample was estimated from the amplification of reference gene primers within the assay. Sequence reads were collapsed and filtered to measure the absolute abundance of every unique TCRbeta CDR3 rearrangement. Productive Simpson clonality was computed per sample as the square root of Simpson's diversity index over productive rearrangements. The table was pulled from immuneACCESS by TCRdb, which kept in-frame rearrangements only. Such tables lose some clones; where checked, under half of the loss comes from unresolved V genes, and the rest has no known cause. V, J and clone size derive from that table, while D and trimming were established from the DNA sequence. Counted in this sample were approximately 300,000 clones; over 75% of them appeared once. The ten largest clonotypes hold approximately 4.2% of the sample.

At the junction V is shortened by 4 bases and J by 1 base; bases outside the gene matches: 5. Counted from cysteine to phenylalanine, this CDR3 has 15 amino acids. Only CDR3 DNA remains: 45 bases, in frame from the first base. Looking up the germline V gene yields CDR1 SGDLS and CDR2 YYNGEE. The sequenced material came from PBMCs or T cells enriched from blood (not recorded which). The sequence is built from TRBV9 and TRBJ1-1; 9 junctional bases match TRBD1. The TCR sequence derives from a woman aged 25 to 39 who had recovered from COVID-19. The nucleotide sequence is given as TGTGCCAGCAGCCAAGCGGGACAGGGGAACACTGAAGCTTTCTTT. It translates to CASSQAGQGNTEAFF.